These T cell receptor beta chains were read from a single sample in a study of cytomegalovirus exposure and HLA in healthy donors. Sequencing used immunoSEQ multiplex PCR; TCRdb keeps in-frame clones, though not all of them. The sample lists about 140,000 clones, about 80% occurring once. The specimen was PBMCs. Source of these receptors: a male donor in good health and CMV-seronegative. The CDR3 runs from the conserved cysteine through the conserved F or W. The order of the fields is D gene, clone size, V gene, J gene, CDR3 protein, CDR3 DNA. A D gene is named only where the DNA matches it firmly. Size tells how often a clone was seen (once, few, many) or the class of an expanded clone, and some rows leave it out.

d_call: TRBD1; clone_size: -; v_call: TRBV2; j_call: TRBJ2-3; cdr3_aa: CASSGAHQGADTQYF; cdr3_nt: TGTGCCAGCAGTGGGGCACACCAGGGGGCAGATACGCAGTATTTT
d_call: -; clone_size: -; v_call: TRBV6-1; j_call: TRBJ1-2; cdr3_aa: CASGRFYGYTF; cdr3_nt: TGTGCCAGCGGGAGATTCTATGGCTACACCTTC
d_call: -; clone_size: -; v_call: TRBV6-1; j_call: TRBJ1-2; cdr3_aa: CASTPGIRFREGYTF; cdr3_nt: TGTGCCAGCACCCCGGGAATTCGCTTTCGGGAAGGCTACACCTTC
d_call: TRBD2; clone_size: -; v_call: TRBV19; j_call: TRBJ2-1; cdr3_aa: CASTPLAGGYEQFF; cdr3_nt: TGTGCCAGTACTCCACTAGCGGGGGGCTATGAGCAGTTCTTC
d_call: TRBD1; clone_size: few; v_call: TRBV2; j_call: TRBJ2-3; cdr3_aa: CASSEFAPVVLVTGGRTDTQYF; cdr3_nt: TGTGCCAGCAGTGAATTCGCCCCCGTGGTATTAGTGACAGGGGGACGCACAGATACGCAGTATTTT
d_call: TRBD1; clone_size: few; v_call: TRBV10-1; j_call: TRBJ2-7; cdr3_aa: CASSKSPGQGNYEQYF; cdr3_nt: TGCGCCAGCAGCAAATCTCCGGGACAGGGGAACTACGAGCAGTACTTC
d_call: -; clone_size: -; v_call: TRBV28; j_call: TRBJ2-7; cdr3_aa: CASSPALRGAHASSYEQYF; cdr3_nt: TGTGCCAGCAGTCCCGCCTTACGCGGGGCTCATGCGAGCTCCTACGAGCAGTACTTC
d_call: -; clone_size: -; v_call: TRBV6-5; j_call: TRBJ1-2; cdr3_aa: CASSPGDYGYTF; cdr3_nt: TGTGCCAGCAGCCCGGGGGACTATGGCTACACCTTC
d_call: -; clone_size: -; v_call: TRBV7-2; j_call: TRBJ1-2; cdr3_aa: CASSFLSDGYTF; cdr3_nt: TGTGCCAGCAGCTTTCTTTCGGATGGCTACACCTTC
d_call: -; clone_size: -; v_call: TRBV6-1; j_call: TRBJ2-7; cdr3_aa: CASMDGGFYEQYF; cdr3_nt: TGTGCCAGCATGGATGGGGGCTTCTACGAGCAGTACTTC
d_call: TRBD2; clone_size: -; v_call: TRBV5-4; j_call: TRBJ2-3; cdr3_aa: CASSLGVAGTDTQYF; cdr3_nt: TGTGCCAGCAGCTTAGGAGTAGCGGGGACAGATACGCAGTATTTT
d_call: -; clone_size: -; v_call: TRBV7-2; j_call: TRBJ2-1; cdr3_aa: CASSFSSGVGEQFF; cdr3_nt: TGTGCCAGCAGCTTTTCGTCGGGGGTGGGCGAGCAGTTCTTC
d_call: -; clone_size: -; v_call: TRBV10-3; j_call: TRBJ2-2; cdr3_aa: CAIIQDPNTGELFF; cdr3_nt: TGTGCCATCATACAGGACCCTAACACCGGGGAGCTGTTTTTT
d_call: -; clone_size: -; v_call: TRBV27; j_call: TRBJ1-5; cdr3_aa: CASNPGLLYRNQPQHF; cdr3_nt: TGTGCCAGCAATCCAGGGCTATTATATCGCAATCAGCCCCAGCATTTT
d_call: TRBD1; clone_size: once; v_call: TRBV6-1; j_call: TRBJ2-3; cdr3_aa: CASSAFDRDNTDTQYF; cdr3_nt: TGTGCCAGCAGTGCCTTTGACAGGGACAACACAGATACGCAGTATTTT
d_call: TRBD1; clone_size: -; v_call: TRBV11-3; j_call: TRBJ2-3; cdr3_aa: CASSLGSLDRGDTQYF; cdr3_nt: TGTGCCAGCAGCTTAGGTTCGCTTGACAGGGGCGACACGCAGTATTTT
d_call: -; clone_size: -; v_call: TRBV15; j_call: TRBJ2-5; cdr3_aa: CATSRGSGETQYF; cdr3_nt: TGTGCCACCAGCAGAGGGAGTGGGGAGACCCAGTACTTC
d_call: TRBD2; clone_size: once; v_call: TRBV7-2; j_call: TRBJ2-3; cdr3_aa: CASSTPGGTQYF; cdr3_nt: TGTGCCAGCAGCACTCCGGGGGGTACGCAGTATTTT
d_call: -; clone_size: once; v_call: TRBV7-9; j_call: TRBJ1-2; cdr3_aa: CASSLLPDRQLRYTF; cdr3_nt: TGTGCCAGCAGCCTACTCCCTGACAGGCAGTTGCGCTACACCTTC
d_call: -; clone_size: -; v_call: TRBV5-6; j_call: TRBJ2-2; cdr3_aa: CASSLLGGTNTGELFF; cdr3_nt: TGTGCCAGCAGCTTGTTGGGAGGGACAAACACCGGGGAGCTGTTTTTT
d_call: -; clone_size: -; v_call: TRBV5-4; j_call: TRBJ1-2; cdr3_aa: CASSLADRLGGYTF; cdr3_nt: TGTGCCAGCAGCTTGGCCGACAGGTTAGGTGGCTACACCTTC
d_call: -; clone_size: -; v_call: TRBV11-2; j_call: TRBJ1-6; cdr3_aa: CASSLDRTVPNSPLHF; cdr3_nt: TGTGCCAGCAGCTTAGACCGGACAGTCCCAAATTCACCCCTCCACTTT
d_call: -; clone_size: -; v_call: TRBV5-1; j_call: TRBJ1-1; cdr3_aa: CASSLDGQGMTEAFF; cdr3_nt: TGCGCCAGCAGCTTGGATGGCCAGGGTATGACTGAAGCTTTCTTT
d_call: TRBD2; clone_size: -; v_call: TRBV7-3; j_call: TRBJ2-1; cdr3_aa: CASSQSGGAGYNEQFF; cdr3_nt: TGTGCCAGCAGCCAATCCGGGGGGGCCGGGTACAATGAGCAGTTCTTC
d_call: -; clone_size: few; v_call: TRBV5-5; j_call: TRBJ2-6; cdr3_aa: CASSHTGVSGANVLTF; cdr3_nt: TGTGCCAGCAGCCACACTGGAGTCTCTGGGGCCAACGTCCTGACTTTC
d_call: -; clone_size: once; v_call: TRBV7-2; j_call: TRBJ1-1; cdr3_aa: CASSLPGAMNTEAFF; cdr3_nt: TGTGCCAGCAGCTTACCAGGGGCGATGAACACTGAAGCTTTCTTT
d_call: -; clone_size: -; v_call: TRBV7-7; j_call: TRBJ2-2; cdr3_aa: CASGDGPGELFF; cdr3_nt: TGTGCTAGCGGAGATGGTCCCGGGGAGCTGTTTTTT
d_call: -; clone_size: -; v_call: TRBV12-5; j_call: TRBJ2-1; cdr3_aa: CASGVQGYNEQFF; cdr3_nt: TGTGCTAGTGGAGTACAGGGTTACAATGAGCAGTTCTTC
d_call: TRBD1; clone_size: -; v_call: TRBV7-9; j_call: TRBJ2-4; cdr3_aa: CASGNTGDAKNIQYF; cdr3_nt: TGTGCCAGCGGTAACACAGGGGACGCCAAAAACATTCAGTACTTC
d_call: -; clone_size: -; v_call: TRBV5-6; j_call: TRBJ2-3; cdr3_aa: CASSLGAGEKKDTQYF; cdr3_nt: TGTGCCAGCAGCTTGGGGGCAGGGGAGAAAAAAGATACGCAGTATTTT
d_call: -; clone_size: -; v_call: TRBV9; j_call: TRBJ2-7; cdr3_aa: CASSPSPDVTYEQYF; cdr3_nt: TGTGCCAGCAGCCCTAGCCCCGACGTAACCTACGAGCAGTACTTC
d_call: TRBD1; clone_size: -; v_call: TRBV7-2; j_call: TRBJ2-7; cdr3_aa: CASSYRDRAFYEQYF; cdr3_nt: TGTGCCAGCAGCTACCGGGACAGGGCATTCTACGAGCAGTACTTC
d_call: TRBD1; clone_size: once; v_call: TRBV4-1; j_call: TRBJ1-4; cdr3_aa: CASSPDGTGGEKLFF; cdr3_nt: TGCGCCAGCAGCCCGGACGGGACAGGGGGCGAAAAACTGTTTTTT
d_call: -; clone_size: -; v_call: TRBV19; j_call: TRBJ2-6; cdr3_aa: CASSKSPTGTGANVLTF; cdr3_nt: TGTGCCAGTAGTAAATCTCCTACAGGGACTGGGGCCAACGTCCTGACTTTC
d_call: TRBD1; clone_size: -; v_call: TRBV7-2; j_call: TRBJ1-1; cdr3_aa: CASSYRTGSTEAFF; cdr3_nt: TGTGCCAGCAGCTATCGGACAGGGAGTACTGAAGCTTTCTTT
d_call: -; clone_size: -; v_call: TRBV30; j_call: TRBJ2-5; cdr3_aa: CAWSDPGLYETQYF; cdr3_nt: TGTGCCTGGAGTGATCCGGGACTCTATGAGACCCAGTACTTC
d_call: TRBD1; clone_size: -; v_call: TRBV7-9; j_call: TRBJ1-1; cdr3_aa: CASRGGTGVTEAFF; cdr3_nt: TGTGCCAGTCGGGGGGGGACAGGGGTCACTGAAGCTTTCTTT
d_call: -; clone_size: -; v_call: TRBV29-1; j_call: TRBJ1-3; cdr3_aa: CSATGQIGNTIYF; cdr3_nt: TGCAGCGCTACTGGACAGATTGGAAACACCATATATTTT
d_call: -; clone_size: few; v_call: TRBV27; j_call: TRBJ1-1; cdr3_aa: CASSSRANTEAFF; cdr3_nt: TGTGCCAGCAGTTCCAGGGCGAACACTGAAGCTTTCTTT
d_call: TRBD1; clone_size: -; v_call: TRBV5-1; j_call: TRBJ2-7; cdr3_aa: CASRVSTGSYEQYF; cdr3_nt: TGCGCCAGCAGAGTTTCGACAGGGAGTTACGAGCAGTACTTC
d_call: -; clone_size: -; v_call: TRBV6-6; j_call: TRBJ1-6; cdr3_aa: CASSYLSDSPLHF; cdr3_nt: TGTGCCAGCAGTTACCTTTCGGATTCACCCCTCCACTTT
d_call: TRBD2; clone_size: -; v_call: TRBV27; j_call: TRBJ2-7; cdr3_aa: CASRIAGISYEQYF; cdr3_nt: TGTGCCAGCCGGATAGCGGGGATCTCCTACGAGCAGTACTTC
d_call: TRBD1; clone_size: once; v_call: TRBV5-5; j_call: TRBJ2-5; cdr3_aa: CASRTGTGYPDQYF; cdr3_nt: TGTGCCAGCAGGACCGGGACAGGGTACCCGGACCAGTACTTC
d_call: -; clone_size: -; v_call: TRBV5-4; j_call: TRBJ2-2; cdr3_aa: CASSIEWGVFTGELFF; cdr3_nt: TGTGCCAGCAGCATTGAGTGGGGGGTCTTCACCGGGGAGCTGTTTTTT
d_call: -; clone_size: few; v_call: TRBV5-4; j_call: TRBJ1-2; cdr3_aa: CASSSGSGAQIDYGYTF; cdr3_nt: TGTGCCAGCAGCTCGGGGAGTGGAGCGCAGATCGACTATGGCTACACCTTC
d_call: TRBD1; clone_size: -; v_call: TRBV4-1; j_call: TRBJ1-1; cdr3_aa: CASSQRTGGTEAFF; cdr3_nt: TGCGCCAGCAGCCAACGGACAGGGGGTACTGAAGCTTTCTTT
d_call: TRBD1; clone_size: -; v_call: TRBV5-4; j_call: TRBJ2-1; cdr3_aa: CASSLGQGAYNEQFF; cdr3_nt: TGTGCCAGCAGCTTGGGCCAGGGGGCTTACAATGAGCAGTTCTTC
d_call: -; clone_size: -; v_call: TRBV29-1; j_call: TRBJ2-3; cdr3_aa: CSVESNEPSTDTQYF; cdr3_nt: TGCAGCGTTGAAAGCAACGAACCTAGCACAGATACGCAGTATTTT
d_call: TRBD1; clone_size: -; v_call: TRBV7-9; j_call: TRBJ2-5; cdr3_aa: CASSLSDRGRETQYF; cdr3_nt: TGTGCCAGCAGCCTATCTGACAGGGGGCGAGAGACCCAGTACTTC
d_call: TRBD1; clone_size: -; v_call: TRBV7-6; j_call: TRBJ1-1; cdr3_aa: CASSARQGMNTEAFF; cdr3_nt: TGTGCCAGCAGCGCCCGACAGGGAATGAACACTGAAGCTTTCTTT
d_call: -; clone_size: -; v_call: TRBV7-9; j_call: TRBJ2-2; cdr3_aa: CASSLKLGELFF; cdr3_nt: TGTGCCAGCAGCTTAAAACTCGGGGAGCTGTTTTTT
d_call: -; clone_size: -; v_call: TRBV4-3; j_call: TRBJ2-1; cdr3_aa: CASSQDVGSSYNEQFF; cdr3_nt: TGCGCCAGCAGCCAAGATGTCGGTAGCTCCTACAATGAGCAGTTCTTC
d_call: -; clone_size: -; v_call: TRBV18; j_call: TRBJ1-5; cdr3_aa: CASSPPGSNQPQHF; cdr3_nt: TGTGCCAGCTCACCACCGGGCAGCAATCAGCCCCAGCATTTT
d_call: TRBD1; clone_size: once; v_call: TRBV4-3; j_call: TRBJ2-7; cdr3_aa: CASSRGTGGDEQYF; cdr3_nt: TGCGCCAGCAGCCGAGGGACAGGGGGCGACGAGCAGTACTTC
d_call: -; clone_size: few; v_call: TRBV20-1; j_call: TRBJ2-5; cdr3_aa: CSAIVETQYF; cdr3_nt: TGCAGTGCTATCGTGGAGACCCAGTACTTC
d_call: -; clone_size: -; v_call: TRBV5-1; j_call: TRBJ1-5; cdr3_aa: CASSLAGDSNQPQHF; cdr3_nt: TGCGCCAGCAGCTTGGCCGGGGATAGCAATCAGCCCCAGCATTTT
d_call: -; clone_size: once; v_call: TRBV2; j_call: TRBJ2-4; cdr3_aa: CASQTGMGSKNIQYF; cdr3_nt: TGTGCCAGCCAAACAGGGATGGGGTCCAAAAACATTCAGTACTTC
d_call: -; clone_size: -; v_call: TRBV7-9; j_call: TRBJ2-1; cdr3_aa: CASSLLPGFYNEQFF; cdr3_nt: TGTGCCAGCAGCTTACTCCCAGGGTTCTACAATGAGCAGTTCTTC